This T cell receptor beta chain comes out of a study of blood T cells in healthy people across ages. The germline V gene has CDR1 KGHSH and CDR2 LQKENI. With 3 bases removed from V and 4 bases from J, the gap between germline ends came to 16 bases. CDR3 length: 17 amino acids. Combining a sample-barcoded 5' primer with a J-beta primer mix, a second PCR ran for about 7 to 12 cycles. TCRdb redid the calling of the 5' RACE reads with MiXCR, one entry per CDR3 protein. The profile covers under 950,000 distinct CDR3 sequences, with approximately 21% appearing a single time and under 25% taken by the ten largest. This clonotype was observed a few times.

This TCR came from a man between 65 and 85 years old in good health. This sequence joins TRBV18 and TRBJ2-6; D perhaps matches TRBD2 (5 bases). The sample consisted of blood. The CDR3 reads CASSPIGGRTGANVLTF. The CDR3 region has the DNA TGTGCCAGCTCACCGATCGGAGGCCGCACGGGGGCCAACGTCCTGACTTTC.